This T cell receptor beta chain came from a study of beta chain features in type 1 diabetes (dated 2018 in TCRdb). Regarding the study in general: Mean age, gender distribution, total cell number and subset yield were not different between patients and healthy donors. In the study, TCRB repertoires of sorted circulating CD4+ T cell subsets from recently diagnosed type 1 diabetes patients were compared with those of matched healthy donors. A total of around 110,000,000 sorted cells were examined across all samples, and a strong correlation was observed between cell number per subset and RNA yield. Regulatory and stem cell-like memory subsets were obtained from only 8 patients and about 8 healthy donors, while naive and central memory subsets were obtained from all 28 donors. Broader findings and caveats from the paper: Because small numbers of individuals were included in the HLA sub-analyses, any influence of HLA type on TCRB rearrangement was left unresolved. In all four CD4+ subsets, TCRB CDR3 length was moderately but significantly shorter in type 1 diabetes patients. Because cDNA was sequenced instead of genomic DNA, highly expressing activated cells could be over-represented, though the groups showed no difference in activation or CD3 levels. Fewer insertions and more nucleotide deletions at VDJ recombination sites were observed in patients with type 1 diabetes, implying thymic rearrangement abnormalities. Shorter templates might be favored by PCR, yet because patient and control samples were amplified and corrected together, any such skew would affect both groups equally. Naive, central memory and regulatory TCRB repertoires appeared to be more similar among patients than among healthy donors.

From each donor, a single peripheral blood sample of about 116 mL on average was drawn into heparinised tubes. Naive, central memory, regulatory and stem cell-like memory CD4+ T cells were sorted on a BD FACSAria II using a panel including CD45RO, CCR7, CD25, CD127, CD95 and CD27. A purity above 95% was achieved for all sorted populations. PBMCs were separated immediately by Lymphoprep density gradient centrifugation and were stained directly, without being cultured. So that batch effects would be minimized, each experiment stained and sorted samples in pairs, pairing one healthy donor with one patient. The High Capacity cDNA Reverse Transcription Kit was used to reverse transcribe all of the isolated RNA, meaning that expressed TCRB transcripts were what got sequenced. Naive, central memory and regulatory T cell samples underwent deep immunoSEQ sequencing, averaging about 3.57 million total reads per sample. Sorted cells were lysed in RLT buffer and RNA was extracted with DNase-treated RNeasy Micro or Mini kits, depending on cell number. Each cell subset was processed separately to prevent cross-contamination, with patient and healthy donor samples processed together. The immunoSEQ multiplex PCR was used to amplify TCRB sequences from cDNA, generating 87-bp fragments that spanned the CDR3 region. Sequencing of the amplicons was done on the Illumina HiSeq platform. The paper's data handling went like this. PCR bias was corrected computationally using synthetic template baselines, and reads within Hamming distance 2 were collapsed, with unmergeable singletons discarded. Reads were aligned against IMGT to assign V, D and J genes, CDR3 length and insertions or deletions at six rearrangement sites. Within each subset, clonotype counts were normalized to sorted cell number, and only after that were true diversity and Gini coefficients computed with the tcR R package. The overlap coefficient, calculated on TCRB nucleotide sequences, was used to measure repertoire sharing. As a proxy for the pre-selection repertoire, out-of-frame TCRB sequences from naive cells were analyzed. The clones in this table, taken by TCRdb from immuneACCESS, are in-frame only. Not every clone is retained; where verified, under half of the shortfall comes from an unresolved V gene, and the cause of the rest is unknown. That table supplies the V and J calls and clone size; D and trimming were determined from the DNA. For this sample there are hundreds of thousands of clones; roughly 13% appear just once. Together, the top ten hold around 0.035% of the sample.

Concerning this clone: Its antigen remains unidentified. The record has no base qualities; no much larger clone is one base away.

The sequence derives from a man aged 30 to 45 in good health. The sequenced sample consisted of naive CD4+ T cells from blood. The sample's cell subset or site label, in plain terms: true naive CD4+ T cells.

The CDR3 here reads CSVPGTGGAETQYF. The sequenced DNA is TGCAGCGTCCCCGGCACAGGGGGTGCGGAGACCCAGTACTTC. The rearranged segments are TRBV29-1 and TRBJ2-5, and TRBD1 matches 8 of the central bases. From cysteine to phenylalanine, the CDR3 is 14 amino acids long. Only the CDR3 part of the read is kept: 42 bases, read in frame from the first base. From V the trimming removes 6 bases and from J it removes 5 bases, while the gene matches leave 11 bases of the junction unaccounted for. The germline V gene supplies CDR1 SQVTM and CDR2 ANQGSEA.